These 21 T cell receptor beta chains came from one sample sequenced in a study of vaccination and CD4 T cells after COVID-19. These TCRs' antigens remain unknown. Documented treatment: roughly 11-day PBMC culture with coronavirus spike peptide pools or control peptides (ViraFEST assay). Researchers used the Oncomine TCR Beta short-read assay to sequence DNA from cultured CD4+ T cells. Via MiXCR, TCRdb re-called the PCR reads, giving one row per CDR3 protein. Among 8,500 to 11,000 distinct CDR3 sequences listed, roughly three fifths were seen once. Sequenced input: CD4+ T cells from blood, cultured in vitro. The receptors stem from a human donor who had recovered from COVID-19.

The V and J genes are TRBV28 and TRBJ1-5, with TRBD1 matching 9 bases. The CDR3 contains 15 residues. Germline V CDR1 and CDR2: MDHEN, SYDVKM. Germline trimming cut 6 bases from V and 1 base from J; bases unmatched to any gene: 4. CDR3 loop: CASSSGTGSNQPQHF. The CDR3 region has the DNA TGTGCCAGCAGCTCCGGGACAGGGAGCAATCAGCCCCAGCATTTT. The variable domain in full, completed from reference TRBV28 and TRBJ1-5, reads DVKVTQSSRYLVKRTGEKVFLECVQDMDHENMFWYRQDPGLGLRLIYFSYDVKMKEKGDIPEGYSVSREKKERFSLILESASTNQTSMYLCASSSGTGSNQPQHFGDGTRLSIL.

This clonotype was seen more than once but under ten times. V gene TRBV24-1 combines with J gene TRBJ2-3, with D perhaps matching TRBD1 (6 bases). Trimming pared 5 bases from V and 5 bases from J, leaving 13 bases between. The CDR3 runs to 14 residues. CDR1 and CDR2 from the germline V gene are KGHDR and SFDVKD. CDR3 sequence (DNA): TGTGCCACCAGTGCGACAGGAATGAAAGATACGCAGTATTTT. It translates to CATSATGMKDTQYF.

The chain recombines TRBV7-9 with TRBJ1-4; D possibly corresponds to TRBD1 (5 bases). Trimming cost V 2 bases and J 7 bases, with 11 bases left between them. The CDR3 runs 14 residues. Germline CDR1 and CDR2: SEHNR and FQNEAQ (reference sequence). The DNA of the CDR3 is TGTGCCAGCAGCTTAACAGGACAAAGTGAAAAACTGTTTTTT. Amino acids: CASSLTGQSEKLFF.

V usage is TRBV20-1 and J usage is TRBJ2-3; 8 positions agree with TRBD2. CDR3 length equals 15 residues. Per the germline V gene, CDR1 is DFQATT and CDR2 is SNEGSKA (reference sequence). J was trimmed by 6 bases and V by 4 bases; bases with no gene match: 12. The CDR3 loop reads CSATPPTSVSDTQYF. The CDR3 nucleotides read TGCAGTGCTACCCCCCCGACTAGCGTCTCCGATACGCAGTATTTT.

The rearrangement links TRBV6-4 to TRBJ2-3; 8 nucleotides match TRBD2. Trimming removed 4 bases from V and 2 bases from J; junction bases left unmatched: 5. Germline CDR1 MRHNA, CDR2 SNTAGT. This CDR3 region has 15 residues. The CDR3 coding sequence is TGTGCCAGCAGTGTCACTAGCGGTTCCACAGATACGCAGTATTTT. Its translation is CASSVTSGSTDTQYF.

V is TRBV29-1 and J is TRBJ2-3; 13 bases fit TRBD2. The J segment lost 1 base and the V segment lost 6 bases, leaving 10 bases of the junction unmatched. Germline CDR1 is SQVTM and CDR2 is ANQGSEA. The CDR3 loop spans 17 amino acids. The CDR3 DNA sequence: TGCAGCGTCTGGGGAATCACTAGCGGGGGGGGCACAGATACGCAGTATTTT. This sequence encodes CSVWGITSGGGTDTQYF.

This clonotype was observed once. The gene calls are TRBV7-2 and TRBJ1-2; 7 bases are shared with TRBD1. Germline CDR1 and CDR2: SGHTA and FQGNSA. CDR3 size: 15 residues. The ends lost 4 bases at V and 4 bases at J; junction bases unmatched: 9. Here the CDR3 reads CASSSQTGRGYGYTF. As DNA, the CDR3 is TGTGCCAGCAGCTCCCAGACAGGGAGGGGCTATGGCTACACCTTC. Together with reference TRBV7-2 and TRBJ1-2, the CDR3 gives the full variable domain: GAGVSQSPSNKVTEKGKDVELRCDPISGHTALYWYRQSLGQGLEFLIYFQGNSAPDKSGLPSDRFSAERTGGSVSTLTIQRTQQEDSAVYLCASSSQTGRGYGYTFGSGTRLTVV.

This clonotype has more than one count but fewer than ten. CDR3 bases: TGCAGTGCTAGACGTAGCTCCTACGAGCAGTACTTC. Amino acid sequence: CSARRSSYEQYF. The chain is built from TRBV20-1 and TRBJ2-7; no clear D. The germline V and J ends were trimmed by 2 bases and 0 bases, with 5 bases remaining between them. This CDR3 region has 12 residues. CDR1 is DFQATT and CDR2 is SNEGSKA in the germline V gene (reference sequence).

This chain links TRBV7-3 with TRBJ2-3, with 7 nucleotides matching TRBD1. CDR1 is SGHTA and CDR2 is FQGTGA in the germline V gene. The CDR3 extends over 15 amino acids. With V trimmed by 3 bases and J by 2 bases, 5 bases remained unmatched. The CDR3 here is CASSFGTAFTDTQYF. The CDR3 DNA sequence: TGTGCCAGCAGCTTCGGGACAGCCTTCACAGATACGCAGTATTTT.

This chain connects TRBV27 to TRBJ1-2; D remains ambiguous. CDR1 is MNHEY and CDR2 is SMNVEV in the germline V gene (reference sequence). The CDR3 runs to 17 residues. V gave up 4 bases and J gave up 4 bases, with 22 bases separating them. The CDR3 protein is CASSSYRTDGWRYGYTF. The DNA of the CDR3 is TGTGCCAGCAGTTCGTACCGGACGGACGGCTGGCGCTATGGCTACACCTTC.

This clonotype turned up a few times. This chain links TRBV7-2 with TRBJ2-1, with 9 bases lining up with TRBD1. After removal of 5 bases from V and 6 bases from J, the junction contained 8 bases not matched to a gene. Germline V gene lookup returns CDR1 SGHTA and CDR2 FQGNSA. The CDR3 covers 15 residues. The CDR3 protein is CASSRLGTGLNEQFF. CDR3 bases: TGTGCCAGCAGCCGACTAGGGACAGGGCTCAATGAGCAGTTCTTC.

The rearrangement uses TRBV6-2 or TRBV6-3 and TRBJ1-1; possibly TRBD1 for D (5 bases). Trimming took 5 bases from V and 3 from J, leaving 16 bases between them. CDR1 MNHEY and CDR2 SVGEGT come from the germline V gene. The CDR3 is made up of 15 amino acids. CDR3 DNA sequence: TGTGCCAGCAGTAAAAGGGGACTGGTACACACTGAAGCTTTCTTT. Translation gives CASSKRGLVHTEAFF.

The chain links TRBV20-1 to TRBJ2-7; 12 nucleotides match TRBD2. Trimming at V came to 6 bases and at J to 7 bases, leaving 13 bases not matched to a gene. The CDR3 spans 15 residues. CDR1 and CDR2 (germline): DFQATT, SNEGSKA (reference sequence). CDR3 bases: TGCAGTGCCTCTAACCCCGGACTAGCGGGATCGGAGCAGTACTTC. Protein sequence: CSASNPGLAGSEQYF.

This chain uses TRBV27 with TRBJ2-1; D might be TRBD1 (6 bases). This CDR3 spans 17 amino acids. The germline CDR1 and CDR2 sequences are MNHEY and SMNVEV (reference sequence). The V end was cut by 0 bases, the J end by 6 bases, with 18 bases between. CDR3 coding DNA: TGTGCCAGCAGTTTATCCCCTACAGGGTTATCGGGCAATGAGCAGTTCTTC. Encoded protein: CASSLSPTGLSGNEQFF.

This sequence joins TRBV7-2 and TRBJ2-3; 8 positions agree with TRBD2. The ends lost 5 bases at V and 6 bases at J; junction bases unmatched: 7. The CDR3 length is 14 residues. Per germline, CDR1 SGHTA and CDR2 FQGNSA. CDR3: CASSLGLAGDTQYF. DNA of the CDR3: TGTGCCAGCAGCCTAGGATTAGCGGGGGATACGCAGTATTTT. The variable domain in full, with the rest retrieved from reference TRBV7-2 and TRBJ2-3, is GAGVSQSPSNKVTEKGKDVELRCDPISGHTALYWYRQSLGQGLEFLIYFQGNSAPDKSGLPSDRFSAERTGGSVSTLTIQRTQQEDSAVYLCASSLGLAGDTQYFGPGTRLTVL.

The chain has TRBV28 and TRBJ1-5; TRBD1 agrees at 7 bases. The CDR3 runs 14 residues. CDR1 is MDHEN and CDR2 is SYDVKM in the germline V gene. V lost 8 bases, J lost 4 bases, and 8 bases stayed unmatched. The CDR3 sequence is CASGPGTVNQPQHF. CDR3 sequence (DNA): TGTGCCAGCGGCCCGGGGACAGTAAATCAGCCCCAGCATTTT.

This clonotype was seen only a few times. CDR3 region: CATRDEGLSDTQYF. The CDR3 DNA follows: TGTGCCACCAGGGACGAGGGCCTTTCAGATACGCAGTATTTT. This chain connects TRBV24-1 to TRBJ2-3; D perhaps matches TRBD2 (5 bases). Trimming shortened V by 7 bases and J by 4 bases, and 14 bases separated the two germline ends. CDR1 is KGHDR and CDR2 is SFDVKD in the germline V gene. This CDR3 spans 14 amino acids.

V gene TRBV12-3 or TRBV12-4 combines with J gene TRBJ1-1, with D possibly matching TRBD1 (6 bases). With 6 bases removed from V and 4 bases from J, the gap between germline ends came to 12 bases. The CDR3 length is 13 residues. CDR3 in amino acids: CASSRTGLTEAFF. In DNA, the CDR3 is TGTGCCAGCAGCCGTACAGGGCTCACTGAAGCTTTCTTT.

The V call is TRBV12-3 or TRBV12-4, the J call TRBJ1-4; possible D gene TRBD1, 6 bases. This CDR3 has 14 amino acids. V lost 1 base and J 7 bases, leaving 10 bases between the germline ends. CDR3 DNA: TGTGCCAGCAGTTTAGGGGCAGGGGTTGAAAAACTGTTTTTT. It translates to CASSLGAGVEKLFF.

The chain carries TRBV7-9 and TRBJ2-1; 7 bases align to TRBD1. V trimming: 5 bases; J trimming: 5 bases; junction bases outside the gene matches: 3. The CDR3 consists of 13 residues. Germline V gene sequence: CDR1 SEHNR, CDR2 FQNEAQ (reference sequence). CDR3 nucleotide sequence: TGTGCCAGCAGCCAGGGGGTGAACAATGAGCAGTTCTTC. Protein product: CASSQGVNNEQFF. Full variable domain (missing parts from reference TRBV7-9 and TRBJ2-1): DTGVSQNPRHKITKRGQNVTFRCDPISEHNRLYWYRQTLGQGPEFLTYFQNEAQLEKSRLLSDRFSAERPKGSFSTLEIQRTEQGDSAMYLCASSQGVNNEQFFGPGTRLTVL.

The CDR3 region has the DNA TGTGCCATCAGGGCCGGGACAGGGGATTACGGGGAGCTGTTTTTT. Its translation is CAIRAGTGDYGELFF. The genes are TRBV10-3 and TRBJ2-2, with 10 bases that match TRBD1. Losses at the gene ends were 6 bases for V and 7 bases for J; bases not matched to a gene: 8. Germline lookup yields CDR1 ENHRY and CDR2 SYGVKD. The CDR3 is 15 amino acids.